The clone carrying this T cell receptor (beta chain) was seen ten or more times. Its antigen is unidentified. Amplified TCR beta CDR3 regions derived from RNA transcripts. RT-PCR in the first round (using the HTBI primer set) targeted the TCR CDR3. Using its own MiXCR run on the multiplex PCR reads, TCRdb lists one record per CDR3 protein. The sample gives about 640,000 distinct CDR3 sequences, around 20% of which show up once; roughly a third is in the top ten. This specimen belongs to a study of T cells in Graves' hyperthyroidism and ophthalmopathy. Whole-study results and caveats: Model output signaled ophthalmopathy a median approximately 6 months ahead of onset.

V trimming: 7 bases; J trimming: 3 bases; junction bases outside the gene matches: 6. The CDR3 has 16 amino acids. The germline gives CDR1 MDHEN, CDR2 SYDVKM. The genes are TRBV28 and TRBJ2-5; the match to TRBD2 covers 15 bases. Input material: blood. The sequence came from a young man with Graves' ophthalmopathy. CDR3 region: CASNRGLAGGKETQYF. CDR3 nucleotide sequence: TGTGCCAGCAACCGAGGACTAGCGGGAGGGAAAGAGACCCAGTACTTC.